This T cell receptor (beta chain) was profiled in a study of T-cell reconstitution after alpha-beta-depleted transplantation in children. The TCRbeta library incorporated unique molecular identifiers. TCRdb fed the PCR reads into MiXCR, producing one record per CDR3 protein. Of more than 550,000 distinct CDR3 sequences in the sample, about 10% were seen once. This clonotype has ten or more counts. CDR1 and CDR2 (germline): DFQATT, SNEGSKA (reference sequence). The germline V and J ends were trimmed by 4 bases and 0 bases, with 7 bases remaining between them. This CDR3 has 13 residues. The rearrangement uses TRBV20-1 and TRBJ1-5; D is unresolved. The TCR originated in a human donor who donated a stem cell graft to a child with acute myeloid leukemia. Material: PBMCs from the stem cell graft donor, obtained from the stem cell graft. The CDR3 is CSAMFNSNQPQHF. DNA of the CDR3: TGCAGTGCTATGTTTAATAGCAATCAGCCCCAGCATTTT.